What follows is one T cell receptor (beta chain) and its context. What it recognizes is unknown. The data were taken from a study of shared clonotypes between healthy human individuals. General study findings and limits: Donor scarcity curtailed the genetic and exposure-history diversity represented herein.

Approximately 210 ng DNA, about 30,000 T cell genomes, went into each sorted-subset replicate PCR. Clones were sequenced by immunoSEQ multiplex PCR, and TCRdb holds only the in-frame ones, with some missing. This sample has 2 million to 2.5 million clones; roughly 95% occur once, and the top ten carry more than 0.1%. In germline, CDR1 is KGHSH, CDR2 LQKENI. The CDR3 consists of 16 residues. The J segment lost 3 bases and the V segment lost 0 bases, leaving 3 bases of the junction unmatched. Sequenced input: naive CD4+ T cells sorted from blood. Subset given: CD45RA+ positively selected. The clonotype originates from a man aged 18 to 29 in good health. This chain joins TRBV18 and TRBJ2-3; TRBD2 matches 10 bases. The CDR3 sequence is CASSPPKAGGTDTQYF. CDR3 DNA: TGTGCCAGCTCACCACCTAAAGCGGGGGGGACAGATACGCAGTATTTT.